The rows below give T cell receptor beta chains drawn from one sample of a study of T cells in Graves' hyperthyroidism and ophthalmopathy. TCRdb redid the calling of the multiplex PCR reads with MiXCR, one entry per CDR3 protein. The sample shows about 580,000 distinct CDR3 sequences, about 15% of them seen only once. Source material: blood. Receptors originate from a woman aged 25 to 39 with Graves' hyperthyroidism that later progressed to Graves' ophthalmopathy. CDR3s include the opening cysteine and the closing phenylalanine or tryptophan. The D gene is left open where the match is weak. For some rows the clone size is stated as once, few or many, or as a class when expanded; others skip it.

cdr3_aa | cdr3_nt | j_call | v_call | clone_size | d_call
CASSRGGANTEAFF | TGTGCCTCCAGCAGGGGGGGGGCAAACACTGAAGCTTTCTTT | TRBJ1-1 | TRBV9 | few | TRBD1
CASGFKGPNYNEQFF | TGCGCCAGCGGCTTTAAGGGCCCTAACTACAATGAGCAGTTCTTC | TRBJ2-1 | TRBV5-1 | . | .
CASSILNNEQFF | TGTGCCAGTAGTATACTTAACAATGAGCAGTTCTTC | TRBJ2-1 | TRBV19 | many | .
CASSLGTGAGNTIYF | TGTGCCAGCAGTTTGGGGACAGGGGCCGGAAACACCATATATTTT | TRBJ1-3 | TRBV27 | many | TRBD1
CASRTGSYGYTF | TGTGCCAGCAGAACAGGCAGCTATGGCTACACCTTC | TRBJ1-2 | TRBV27 | once | .
CAWSSSGPGAQYF | TGTGCCTGGAGTTCGAGCGGCCCTGGGGCCCAGTACTTC | TRBJ2-5 | TRBV30 | few | .
CASSTREGQYF | TGTGCCAGTAGTACCCGGGAAGGCCAGTACTTC | TRBJ2-5 | TRBV19 | few | .
CSAYQTIGPTDTQYF | TGCAGTGCTTATCAGACAATAGGCCCCACAGATACGCAGTATTTT | TRBJ2-3 | TRBV20-1 | many | .
CASSHRPDREIHNEQFF | TGTGCCAGTAGTCACCGCCCGGACAGGGAAATCCACAATGAGCAGTTCTTC | TRBJ2-1 | TRBV19 | many | TRBD1
CASSQVRPDEQYF | TGCGCCAGCAGCCAAGTAAGGCCGGATGAGCAGTACTTC | TRBJ2-7 | TRBV9 | . | .
CAWSSSGRGTGELFF | TGTGCCTGGAGTTCTAGCGGGAGGGGTACCGGGGAGCTGTTTTTT | TRBJ2-2 | TRBV30 | many | TRBD2
CASSVRAQPGELFF | TGTGCCAGCAGCGTCCGGGCTCAACCCGGGGAGCTGTTTTTT | TRBJ2-2 | TRBV9 | few | .
CAITTSGRKEQYF | TGTGCCATCACCACTAGCGGGAGGAAGGAGCAGTACTTC | TRBJ2-7 | TRBV10-3 | . | TRBD2
CASSGQQGGADTQYF | TGTGCCAGCAGTGGTCAACAGGGAGGTGCAGATACGCAGTATTTT | TRBJ2-3 | TRBV6-1 | many | .
CASSAGTGLREQYF | TGTGCCAGCAGTGCCGGGACAGGGCTCCGGGAGCAGTACTTC | TRBJ2-7 | TRBV2 | many | TRBD1
CASLGVDSMNTEAFF | TGTGCCAGCCTTGGGGTGGACAGTATGAACACTGAAGCTTTCTTT | TRBJ1-1 | TRBV6-2/TRBV6-3 | many | .
CASSKGQGSDTEAFF | TGTGCCAGCAGCAAAGGACAGGGATCGGACACTGAAGCTTTCTTT | TRBJ1-1 | TRBV7-6 | many | TRBD1
CASSFSEGYSGELFF | TGTGCCAGCAGCTTTTCGGAGGGGTATTCCGGGGAGCTGTTTTTT | TRBJ2-2 | TRBV7-2 | many | .